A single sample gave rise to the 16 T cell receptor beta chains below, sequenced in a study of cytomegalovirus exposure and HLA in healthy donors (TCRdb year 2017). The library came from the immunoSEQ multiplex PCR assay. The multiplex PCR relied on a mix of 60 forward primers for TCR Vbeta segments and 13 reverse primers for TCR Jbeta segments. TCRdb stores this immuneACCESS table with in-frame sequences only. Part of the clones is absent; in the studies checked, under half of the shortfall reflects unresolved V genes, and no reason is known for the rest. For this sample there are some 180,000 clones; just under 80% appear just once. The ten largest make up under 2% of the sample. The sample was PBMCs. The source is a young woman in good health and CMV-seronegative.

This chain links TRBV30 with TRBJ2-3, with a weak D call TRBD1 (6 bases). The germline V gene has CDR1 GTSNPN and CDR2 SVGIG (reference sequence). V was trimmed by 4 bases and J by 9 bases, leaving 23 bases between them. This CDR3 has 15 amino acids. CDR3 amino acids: CAWNSKGDRRDTQYF. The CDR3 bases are TGTGCCTGGAACAGCAAGGGGGATCGCAGGGACACGCAGTATTTT.

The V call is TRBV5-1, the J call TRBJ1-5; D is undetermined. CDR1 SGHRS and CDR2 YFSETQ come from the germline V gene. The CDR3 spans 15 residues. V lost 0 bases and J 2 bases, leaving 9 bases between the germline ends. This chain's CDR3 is CASSLDGIRNQPQHF. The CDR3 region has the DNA TGCGCCAGCAGCTTGGACGGGATACGCAATCAGCCCCAGCATTTT.

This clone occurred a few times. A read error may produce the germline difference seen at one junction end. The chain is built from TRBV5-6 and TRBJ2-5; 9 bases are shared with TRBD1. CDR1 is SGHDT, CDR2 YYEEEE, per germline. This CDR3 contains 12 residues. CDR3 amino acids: CASSYGTGMKDF. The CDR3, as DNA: TGTGCCAGCAGCTATGGGACAGGGATGAAGGACTTC. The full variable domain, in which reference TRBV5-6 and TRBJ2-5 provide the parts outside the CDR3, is DAGVTQSPTHLIKTRGQQVTLRCSPKSGHDTVSWYQQALGQGPQFIFQYYEEEERQRGNFPDRFSGHQFPNYSSELNVNALLLGDSALYLCASSYGTGMKDFGPGTRLLVL.

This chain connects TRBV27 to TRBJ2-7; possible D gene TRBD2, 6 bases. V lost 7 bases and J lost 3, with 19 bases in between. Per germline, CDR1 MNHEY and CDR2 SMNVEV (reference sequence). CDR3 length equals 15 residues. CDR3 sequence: CASTPGAAGFYEQYF. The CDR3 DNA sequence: TGTGCCAGCACCCCTGGCGCGGCGGGATTCTACGAGCAGTACTTC.

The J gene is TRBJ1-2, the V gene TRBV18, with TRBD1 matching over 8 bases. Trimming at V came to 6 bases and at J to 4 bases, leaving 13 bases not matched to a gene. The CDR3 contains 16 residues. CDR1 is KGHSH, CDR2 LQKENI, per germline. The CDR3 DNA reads TGTGCCAGCTCGAACGTAATCGGACAGGGATTCTATGGCTACACCTTC. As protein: CASSNVIGQGFYGYTF.

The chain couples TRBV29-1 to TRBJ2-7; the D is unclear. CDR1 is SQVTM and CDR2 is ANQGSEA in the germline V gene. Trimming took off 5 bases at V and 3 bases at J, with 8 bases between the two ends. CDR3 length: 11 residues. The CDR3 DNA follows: TGCAGCGTTCTCCAGGTCTACGAGCAGTACTTC. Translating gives CSVLQVYEQYF.

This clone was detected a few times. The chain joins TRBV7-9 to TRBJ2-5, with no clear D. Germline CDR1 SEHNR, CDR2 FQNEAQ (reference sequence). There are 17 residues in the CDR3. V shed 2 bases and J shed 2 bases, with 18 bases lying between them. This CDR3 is CASSLTILVRSQETQYF. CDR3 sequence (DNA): TGTGCCAGCAGCTTAACCATACTCGTAAGGAGTCAAGAGACCCAGTACTTC.

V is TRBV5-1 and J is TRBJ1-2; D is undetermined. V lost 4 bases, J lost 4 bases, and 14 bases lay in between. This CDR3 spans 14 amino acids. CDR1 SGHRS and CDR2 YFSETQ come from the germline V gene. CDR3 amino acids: CASSQEPMSYGYTF. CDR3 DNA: TGCGCCAGCAGCCAAGAGCCGATGAGCTATGGCTACACCTTC. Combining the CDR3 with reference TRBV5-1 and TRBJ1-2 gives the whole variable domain KAGVTQTPRYLIKTRGQQVTLSCSPISGHRSVSWYQQTPGQGLQFLFEYFSETQRNKGNFPGRFSGRQFSNSRSEMNVSTLELGDSALYLCASSQEPMSYGYTFGSGTRLTVV.

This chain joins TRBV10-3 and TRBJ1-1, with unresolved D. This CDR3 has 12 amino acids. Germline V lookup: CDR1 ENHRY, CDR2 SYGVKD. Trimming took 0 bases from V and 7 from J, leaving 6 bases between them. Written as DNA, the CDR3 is TGTGCCATCAGTGAGTCAGACTTTGAAGCTTTCTTT. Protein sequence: CAISESDFEAFF.

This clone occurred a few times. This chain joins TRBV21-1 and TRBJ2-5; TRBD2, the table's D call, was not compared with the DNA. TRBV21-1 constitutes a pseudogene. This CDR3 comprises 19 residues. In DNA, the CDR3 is TGTGCCAGCAGCAATGGGACGGGACTGGTGGCTTTCCTCCAAGAGACCCAGTACTTC. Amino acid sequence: CASSNGTGLVAFLQETQYF.

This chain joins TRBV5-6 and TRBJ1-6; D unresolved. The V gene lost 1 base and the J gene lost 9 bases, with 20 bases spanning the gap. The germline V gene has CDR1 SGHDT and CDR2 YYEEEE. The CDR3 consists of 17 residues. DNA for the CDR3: TGTGCCAGCAGCTTGCCCCGCGGAGCAACCGTTGGTTCACCCCTCCACTTT. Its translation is CASSLPRGATVGSPLHF.

The CDR3 is CASSLGGQKETQYF. The CDR3 nucleotides read TGCGCCAGCAGCTTGGGTGGACAGAAAGAGACCCAGTACTTC. V and J are TRBV5-1 and TRBJ2-5; D perhaps matches TRBD1 (6 bases). The CDR3 runs to 14 residues. Germline V CDR1 and CDR2: SGHRS, YFSETQ. V lost 0 bases, J lost 3 bases, and 9 bases lay in between.

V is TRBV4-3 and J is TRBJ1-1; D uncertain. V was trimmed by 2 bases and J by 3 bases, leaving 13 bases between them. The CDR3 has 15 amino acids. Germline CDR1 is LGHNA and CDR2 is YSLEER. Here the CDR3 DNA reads TGCGCCAGCAGCCAAATTGAGGGATATTACACTGAAGCTTTCTTT. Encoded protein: CASSQIEGYYTEAFF.

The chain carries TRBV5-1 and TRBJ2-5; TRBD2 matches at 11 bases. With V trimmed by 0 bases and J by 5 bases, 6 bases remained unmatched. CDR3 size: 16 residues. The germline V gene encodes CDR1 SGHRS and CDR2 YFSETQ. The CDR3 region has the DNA TGCGCCAGCAGCTTGGATGGGACTAGCGGTCACGAGACCCAGTACTTC. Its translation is CASSLDGTSGHETQYF.

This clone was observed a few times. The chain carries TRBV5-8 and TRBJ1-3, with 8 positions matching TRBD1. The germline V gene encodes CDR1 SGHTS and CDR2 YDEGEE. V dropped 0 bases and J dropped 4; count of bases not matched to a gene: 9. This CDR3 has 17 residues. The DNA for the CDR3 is TGTGCCAGCAGCTTGGGCTTCGGACAGGGTATGGGAAACACCATATATTTT. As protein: CASSLGFGQGMGNTIYF. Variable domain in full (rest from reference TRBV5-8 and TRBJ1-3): EAGVTQSPTHLIKTRGQQATLRCSPISGHTSVYWYQQALGLGLQFLLWYDEGEERNRGNFPPRFSGRQFPNYSSELNVNALELEDSALYLCASSLGFGQGMGNTIYFGEGSWLTVV.

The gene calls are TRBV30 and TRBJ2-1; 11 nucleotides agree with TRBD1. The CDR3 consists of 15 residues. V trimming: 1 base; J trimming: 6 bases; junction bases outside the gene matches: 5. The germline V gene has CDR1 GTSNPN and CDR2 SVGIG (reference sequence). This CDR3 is CAWSDGTGGFNEQFF. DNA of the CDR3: TGTGCCTGGAGTGACGGGACAGGGGGGTTCAATGAGCAGTTCTTC.